The next 14 T cell receptor beta chains were all read from a single sample in a study of control samples from healthy donors and cancer patients. Method: immunoSEQ multiplex PCR; TCRdb's copy keeps in-frame clones and lacks some. The sample has approximately 150,000 clones, approximately 92% seen once; the top ten hold roughly 3.1%. Sample: blood. Receptor source: a man aged 25 to 40 in good health.

Comments on this clone: The sample holds other DNA sequences that translate to the same CDR3. This chain uses TRBV5-4 with TRBJ2-3; 10 bases are shared with TRBD2. The CDR3 is 20 residues long. J was trimmed by 2 bases and V by 0 bases; bases with no gene match: 15. Germline CDR1 SGHNT, CDR2 YYREEE (reference sequence). For the CDR3, the DNA is TGTGCCAGCAGCTTGGAGGGGCTAGCGGGGGCCCAGGACTACACAGATACGCAGTATTTT. Its protein is CASSLEGLAGAQDYTDTQYF.

This clone was seen only a few times. V gene TRBV18 combines with J gene TRBJ1-5; TRBD1 aligns across 9 bases. Per the germline V gene, CDR1 is KGHSH and CDR2 is LQKENI. There are 14 residues in the CDR3. V shed 3 bases, J shed 6 bases, and the junction held 3 bases outside the gene matches. The CDR3 DNA is TGTGCCAGCTCACCGACAGGGGGGAGTCAGCCCCAGCATTTT. The encoded protein is CASSPTGGSQPQHF. Full variable domain (missing parts from reference TRBV18 and TRBJ1-5): NAGVMQNPRHLVRRRGQEARLRCSPMKGHSHVYWYRQLPEEGLKFMVYLQKENIIDESGMPKERFSAEFPKEGPSILRIQQVVRGDSAAYFCASSPTGGSQPQHFGDGTRLSIL.

The V and J genes are TRBV5-4 and TRBJ2-2; no reliable D call. With 2 bases removed from V and 1 base from J, the gap between germline ends came to 9 bases. The CDR3 has 15 residues. Germline CDR1 is SGHNT and CDR2 is YYREEE (reference sequence). The CDR3: CASSFRTQNTGELFF. The CDR3, as DNA: TGTGCCAGCAGCTTCAGGACGCAGAACACCGGGGAGCTGTTTTTT.

The chain uses TRBV2 and TRBJ2-3; 7 bases align to TRBD1. Trimming removed 3 bases from V and 3 bases from J; junction bases left unmatched: 9. Germline CDR1 is SNHLY and CDR2 is FYNNEI. The CDR3 runs 16 residues. CDR3 nucleotides: TGTGCCAGCAGTGATCCCGACAGGGTCAGTACAGATACGCAGTATTTT. As protein: CASSDPDRVSTDTQYF.

V gene TRBV28 combines with J gene TRBJ1-5; 7 positions match TRBD1. The CDR3 has 15 residues. Germline trimming cut 6 bases from V and 0 bases from J; bases unmatched to any gene: 5. CDR1 is MDHEN and CDR2 is SYDVKM in the germline V gene. The CDR3: CASSLQGNSNQPQHF. DNA of the CDR3: TGTGCCAGCAGCTTACAGGGGAATAGCAATCAGCCCCAGCATTTT. The whole variable domain, remainder taken from reference TRBV28 and TRBJ1-5, is DVKVTQSSRYLVKRTGEKVFLECVQDMDHENMFWYRQDPGLGLRLIYFSYDVKMKEKGDIPEGYSVSREKKERFSLILESASTNQTSMYLCASSLQGNSNQPQHFGDGTRLSIL.

This chain connects TRBV5-1 to TRBJ1-2, with D perhaps matching TRBD1 (6 bases). The V gene lost 4 bases and the J gene lost 3 bases, with 13 bases spanning the gap. The CDR3 totals 14 residues. CDR1 is SGHRS, CDR2 YFSETQ, per germline. The CDR3, as DNA: TGCGCCAGCAGCGAGGGGGTCCCCTACTATGGCTACACCTTC. This sequence encodes CASSEGVPYYGYTF.

The chain carries TRBV5-5 and TRBJ1-5; D may be TRBD1 (5 bases). The germline V gene encodes CDR1 SGHKS and CDR2 YYEKEE (reference sequence). The CDR3 length is 14 residues. V shed 3 bases and J shed 1 base, with 8 bases lying between them. The CDR3 loop reads CASSSQGSNQPQHF. For the CDR3, the DNA is TGTGCCAGCAGCTCTCAGGGCAGCAATCAGCCCCAGCATTTT.

The gene calls are TRBV9 and TRBJ1-1, with D perhaps matching TRBD1 (6 bases). V lost 4 bases, J lost 1 base, and 11 bases lay in between. CDR1 and CDR2 (germline): SGDLS, YYNGEE. This CDR3 spans 14 amino acids. CDR3 amino acids: CASSPTTGNTEAFF. CDR3 in DNA: TGTGCCAGCAGCCCCACGACAGGGAACACTGAAGCTTTCTTT. The full variable domain, rest sourced from reference TRBV9 and TRBJ1-1, is DSGVTQTPKHLITATGQRVTLRCSPRSGDLSVYWYQQSLDQGLQFLIQYYNGEERAKGNILERFSAQQFPDLHSELNLSSLELGDSALYFCASSPTTGNTEAFFGQGTRLTVV.

V usage is TRBV4-1 and J usage is TRBJ2-7; maybe TRBD2 (7 bases). Trimming stripped 1 base from V and 3 bases from J, with 13 bases between. The CDR3 extends over 15 amino acids. Germline lookup yields CDR1 MGHRA and CDR2 YSYEKL. Written as DNA, the CDR3 is TGCGCCAGCAGCCAAGTAGGGGGGGGACACTACGAGCAGTACTTC. This gives the protein CASSQVGGGHYEQYF.

V and J are TRBV29-1 and TRBJ1-2; D possibly corresponds to TRBD1 (6 bases). V shed 3 bases and J shed 0 bases, with 35 bases lying between them. Germline CDR1 is SQVTM and CDR2 is ANQGSEA. The CDR3 has 22 residues. CDR3 sequence: CSVDPPGLGQSNIEPPNYGYTF. The CDR3 DNA follows: TGCAGCGTTGATCCGCCCGGCCTCGGACAGTCCAACATTGAGCCTCCTAACTATGGCTACACCTTC.

The chain links TRBV6-1 to TRBJ2-1; 15 nucleotides match TRBD2. Losses at the gene ends were 0 bases for V and 9 bases for J; bases not matched to a gene: 3. The CDR3 totals 16 residues. Germline assignment: CDR1 MNHNS and CDR2 SASEGT. In nucleotides, the CDR3 is TGTGCCAGCAGTGAAGCAGGACTAGCGGGGGGGATTGAGCAGTTCTTC. Encoded protein: CASSEAGLAGGIEQFF.

The CDR3 nucleotides are TGTGCCAGCAGTCCCCCTACACAGGGGGCAGCTTTCTTT. Translated, it gives CASSPPTQGAAFF. The V call is TRBV12-3 or TRBV12-4, the J call TRBJ1-1; TRBD1 aligns across 9 bases. J lost 10 bases, V lost 5 bases, and 8 bases had no gene match. The CDR3 has 13 residues.

This clone has only one observation. Other DNA sequences from this sample encode an identical CDR3 as well. The gene calls are TRBV27 and TRBJ2-7; 7 bases align to TRBD1. The CDR3 has 14 residues. Germline V gives CDR1 MNHEY, CDR2 SMNVEV (reference sequence). V shed 3 bases, J shed 2 bases, and the junction held 4 bases outside the gene matches. CDR3 sequence (DNA): TGTGCCAGCAGTTTGAGGGGGCTCGCCTACGAGCAGTACTTC. As protein: CASSLRGLAYEQYF.

This chain joins TRBV25-1 and TRBJ1-4; D call uncertain. CDR1 and CDR2 (germline): MGHDK, SYGVNS. Trimming cost V 4 bases and J 7 bases, with 4 bases left between them. The CDR3 spans 11 residues. The CDR3 DNA reads as TGTGCCAGCAGTGTTTTTGAAAAACTGTTTTTT. It yields the protein CASSVFEKLFF.